The 6 T cell receptor beta chains in this list originate from one sample, sequenced in a study of vaccination and CD4 T cells after COVID-19. The treatment was: roughly ten-day PBMC culture with coronavirus spike peptide pools or control peptides (ViraFEST assay). No antigen has been assigned to these receptors. An Oncomine TCR Beta short-read assay was used to sequence the DNA from cultured CD4+ T cells. TCRdb reprocessed the PCR reads with MiXCR, giving one entry per CDR3 protein. The sample includes about 9,000 distinct CDR3 sequences, around 50% of them seen just once. The source material was CD4+ T cells from blood, cultured in vitro. Source of these receptors: a human donor who had recovered from COVID-19.

The J gene is TRBJ1-2, the V gene TRBV6-5; D call uncertain. In germline, CDR1 is MNHEY, CDR2 SVGAGI. V lost 2 bases, J lost 6 bases, and 16 bases lay in between. The CDR3 loop spans 15 amino acids. CDR3 residues: CASSYASLHGDGYTF. The CDR3, as DNA: TGTGCCAGCAGTTACGCTTCCCTTCACGGGGATGGCTACACCTTC.

There are a few counts of this clonotype. The V call is TRBV2, the J call TRBJ2-5, with 7 bases matching TRBD2. Germline V gene data show CDR1 as SNHLY and CDR2 as FYNNEI. The CDR3 length is 14 residues. V lost 0 bases and J lost 5; bases outside the gene matches: 3. The DNA of the CDR3 is TGTGCCAGCAGTGAAGCGCGGGGGAAGGAGACCCAGTACTTC. Its translation: CASSEARGKETQYF.

In this sample, this clonotype turned up a few times. The rearrangement joins TRBV20-1 to TRBJ2-7; D unclear. V lost 5 bases to trimming and J lost 2 bases, with 7 bases between them. CDR3 length: 11 amino acids. Germline CDR1 DFQATT, CDR2 SNEGSKA (reference sequence). CDR3 bases: TGCAGTGCTGGAACTCCCTACGAGCAGTACTTC. Its protein is CSAGTPYEQYF.

The chain links TRBV20-1 to TRBJ1-2; 8 bases agree with TRBD1. The CDR3 is 13 residues long. The trim removed 5 bases at V and 5 bases at J, leaving 7 bases unmatched. Germline V gives CDR1 DFQATT, CDR2 SNEGSKA (reference sequence). The CDR3 here is CSAGRQGLYGYTF. The CDR3 DNA is TGCAGTGCTGGGAGACAGGGGTTATATGGCTACACCTTC.

This clonotype showed up just a few times. CDR3 residues: CASSLNAANSPLHF. As DNA, the CDR3 is TGTGCCAGCAGCTTAAATGCCGCTAATTCACCCCTCCACTTT. The chain uses TRBV7-2 and TRBJ1-6; D is uncertain. CDR1 is SGHTA, CDR2 FQGNSA, per germline. Trimming removed 2 bases at V and 6 bases at J, with 8 bases between. The CDR3 consists of 14 residues.

The chain has TRBV6-2 or TRBV6-3 and TRBJ1-1; D remains ambiguous. CDR3 length equals 15 residues. Germline lookup yields CDR1 MNHEY and CDR2 SVGEGT. V lost 8 bases and J lost 0, with 16 bases in between. The CDR3 nucleotides are TGTGCCAGCGGGGAAGAGACCTTTATGAACACTGAAGCTTTCTTT. Translating gives CASGEETFMNTEAFF.